This T cell receptor (beta chain) was sequenced during a study of cytomegalovirus exposure and HLA in healthy donors. Study-level results: The Asian-associated ancestry cluster reportedly had fewer N-insertions than the roughly 700-donor mean in a later analysis. Altogether, 164 TCR beta chains were recorded as cytomegalovirus-associated. Exclusion applied to some V segments, including TRBV6-2 and TRBV6-3, as they were indistinguishable.

This clone was recorded a few times. Its antigen remains unidentified. The PCR made use of 60 Vbeta and 13 Jbeta primers. The protocol was immunoSEQ multiplex PCR, while the TCRdb copy is restricted to in-frame clones and leaves out a portion. The sample contains roughly 190,000 clones, approximately 88% of which appear only once. V lost 4 bases to trimming and J lost 3 bases; unmatched junction nucleotides: 7. Germline loops: CDR1 MNHNS, CDR2 SASEGT. CDR3 length equals 16 residues. Input material: PBMCs. This sequence originates from a woman aged 50 to 65 in good health and CMV-seropositive. The chain couples TRBV6-1 to TRBJ1-4; 8 bases line up with TRBD1. The CDR3 spells CASSGGTGVANEKLFF. The CDR3 DNA reads TGTGCCAGCAGTGGGGGGACAGGAGTGGCTAATGAAAAACTGTTTTTT.